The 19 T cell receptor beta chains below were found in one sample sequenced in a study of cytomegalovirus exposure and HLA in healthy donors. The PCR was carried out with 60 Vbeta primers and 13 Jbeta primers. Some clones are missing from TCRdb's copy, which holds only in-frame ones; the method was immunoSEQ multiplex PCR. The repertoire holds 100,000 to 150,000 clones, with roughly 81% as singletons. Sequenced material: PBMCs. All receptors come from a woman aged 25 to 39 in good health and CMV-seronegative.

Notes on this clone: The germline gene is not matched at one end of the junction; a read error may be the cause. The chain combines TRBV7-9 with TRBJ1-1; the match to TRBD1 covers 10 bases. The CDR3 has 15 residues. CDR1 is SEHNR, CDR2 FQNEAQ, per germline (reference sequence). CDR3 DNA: TGTTCCAGCAGCTTGGGACAGGGGACGAACACTGAAGCTTTCTTT. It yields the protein CSSSLGQGTNTEAFF.

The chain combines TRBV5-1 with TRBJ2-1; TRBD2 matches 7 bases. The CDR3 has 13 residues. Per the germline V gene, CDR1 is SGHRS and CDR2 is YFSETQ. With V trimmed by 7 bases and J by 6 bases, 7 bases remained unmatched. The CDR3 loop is CASGSGEPNEQFF. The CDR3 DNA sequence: TGCGCCAGCGGAAGCGGGGAGCCCAATGAGCAGTTCTTC.

The CDR3 region is CASSIGSGRVLDGNEQFF. The CDR3 DNA reads as TGTGCCAGTAGTATAGGAAGCGGGAGGGTTTTAGACGGCAATGAGCAGTTCTTC. This sequence joins TRBV19 and TRBJ2-1, with 10 bases aligning to TRBD2. J gave up 6 bases and V 1 base, and 12 bases lay outside the gene matches. CDR1 LNHDA and CDR2 SQIVND come from the germline V gene (reference sequence). The CDR3 sequence is 18 residues long.

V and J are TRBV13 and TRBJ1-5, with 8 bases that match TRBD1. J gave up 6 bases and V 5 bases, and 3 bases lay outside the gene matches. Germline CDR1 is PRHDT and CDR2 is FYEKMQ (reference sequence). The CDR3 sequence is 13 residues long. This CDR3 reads CASSKGTGQPQHF. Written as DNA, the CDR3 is TGTGCCAGCAGCAAAGGGACAGGTCAGCCCCAGCATTTT.

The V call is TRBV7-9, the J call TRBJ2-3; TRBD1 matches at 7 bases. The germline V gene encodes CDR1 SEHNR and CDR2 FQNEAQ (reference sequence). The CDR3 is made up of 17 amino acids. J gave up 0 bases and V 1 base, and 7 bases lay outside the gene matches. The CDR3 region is CASSLGSDRASTDTQYF. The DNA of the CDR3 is TGTGCCAGCAGCTTAGGGAGTGACAGGGCGAGCACAGATACGCAGTATTTT.

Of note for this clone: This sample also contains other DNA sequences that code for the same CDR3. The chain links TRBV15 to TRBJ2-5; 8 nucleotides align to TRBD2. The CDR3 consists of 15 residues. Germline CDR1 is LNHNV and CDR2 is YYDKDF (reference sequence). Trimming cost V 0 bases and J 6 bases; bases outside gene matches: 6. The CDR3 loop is CATSRDRAGVKTQYF. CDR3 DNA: TGTGCCACCAGCAGAGATCGAGCGGGGGTTAAGACCCAGTACTTC.

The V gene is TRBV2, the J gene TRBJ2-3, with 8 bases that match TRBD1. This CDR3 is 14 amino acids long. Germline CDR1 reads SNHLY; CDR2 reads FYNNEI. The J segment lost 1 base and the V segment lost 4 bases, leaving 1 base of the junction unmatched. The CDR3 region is CASSVTGGTDTQYF. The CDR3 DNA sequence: TGTGCCAGCAGTGTGACAGGGGGCACAGATACGCAGTATTTT.

CDR3 sequence: CASRPSGQMFNEQYF. The CDR3 coding sequence is TGTGCCAGCAGACCATCGGGACAGATGTTCAACGAGCAGTACTTC. The rearrangement joins TRBV6-6 to TRBJ2-7, with 7 bases fitting TRBD1. CDR3 length equals 15 residues. Looked up from germline, CDR1 is MNHNY and CDR2 is SVGAGI (reference sequence). After removal of 6 bases from V and 5 bases from J, the junction contained 13 bases not matched to a gene.

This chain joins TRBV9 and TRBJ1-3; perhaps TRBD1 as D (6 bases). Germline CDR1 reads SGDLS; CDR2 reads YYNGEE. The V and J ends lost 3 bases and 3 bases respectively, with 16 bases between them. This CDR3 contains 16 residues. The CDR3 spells CASSAPGDIGGNTIYF. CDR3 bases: TGTGCCAGCAGCGCTCCAGGGGACATAGGTGGAAACACCATATATTTT.

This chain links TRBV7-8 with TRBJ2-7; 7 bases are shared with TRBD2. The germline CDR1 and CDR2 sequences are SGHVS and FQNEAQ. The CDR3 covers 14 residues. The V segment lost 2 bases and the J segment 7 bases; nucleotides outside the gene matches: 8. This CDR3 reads CASSLTGGFGEQYF. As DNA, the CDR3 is TGTGCCAGCAGCTTAACCGGGGGGTTCGGAGAGCAGTACTTC.

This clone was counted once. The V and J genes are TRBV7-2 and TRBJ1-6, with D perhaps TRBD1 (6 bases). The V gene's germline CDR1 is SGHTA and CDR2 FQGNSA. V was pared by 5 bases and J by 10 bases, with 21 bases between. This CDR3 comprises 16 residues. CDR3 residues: CASSPQSGVSGSPLHF. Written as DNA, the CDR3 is TGTGCCAGCAGCCCCCAATCAGGGGTTTCAGGGTCACCCCTCCACTTT. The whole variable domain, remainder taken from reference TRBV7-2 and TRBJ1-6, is GAGVSQSPSNKVTEKGKDVELRCDPISGHTALYWYRQSLGQGLEFLIYFQGNSAPDKSGLPSDRFSAERTGGSVSTLTIQRTQQEDSAVYLCASSPQSGVSGSPLHFGNGTRLTVT.

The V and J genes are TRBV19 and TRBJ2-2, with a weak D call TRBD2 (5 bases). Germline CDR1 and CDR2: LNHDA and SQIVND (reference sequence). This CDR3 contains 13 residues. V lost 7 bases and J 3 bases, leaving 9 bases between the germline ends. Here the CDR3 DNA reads TGTGCCAGTAAGGGAGTGGACACCGGGGAGCTGTTTTTT. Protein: CASKGVDTGELFF.

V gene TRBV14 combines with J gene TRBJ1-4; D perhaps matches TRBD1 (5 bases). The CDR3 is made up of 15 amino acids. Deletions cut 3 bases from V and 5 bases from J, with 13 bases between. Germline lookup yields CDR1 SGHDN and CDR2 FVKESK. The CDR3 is CASSQTAPENEKLFF. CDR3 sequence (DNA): TGTGCCAGCAGCCAGACAGCGCCCGAAAATGAAAAACTGTTTTTT.

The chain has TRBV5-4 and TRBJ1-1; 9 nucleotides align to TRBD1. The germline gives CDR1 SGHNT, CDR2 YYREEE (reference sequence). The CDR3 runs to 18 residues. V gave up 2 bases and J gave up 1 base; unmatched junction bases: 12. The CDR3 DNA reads TGTGCCAGCAGCTTATACAGGGGGCAGCCGGGTCGGAACACTGAAGCTTTCTTT. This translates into CASSLYRGQPGRNTEAFF.

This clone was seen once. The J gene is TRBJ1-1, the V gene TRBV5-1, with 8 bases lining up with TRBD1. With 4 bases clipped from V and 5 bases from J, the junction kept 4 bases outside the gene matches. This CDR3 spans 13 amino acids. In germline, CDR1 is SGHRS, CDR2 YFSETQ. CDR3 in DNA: TGCGCCAGCAGCCGGACAGGGCAGACTGAAGCTTTCTTT. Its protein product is CASSRTGQTEAFF.

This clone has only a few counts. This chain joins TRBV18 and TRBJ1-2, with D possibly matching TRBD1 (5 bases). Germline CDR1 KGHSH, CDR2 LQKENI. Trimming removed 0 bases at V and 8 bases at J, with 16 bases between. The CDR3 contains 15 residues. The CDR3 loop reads CASSPPAQGTKGYTF. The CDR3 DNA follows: TGTGCCAGCTCACCACCGGCCCAGGGAACGAAGGGCTACACCTTC. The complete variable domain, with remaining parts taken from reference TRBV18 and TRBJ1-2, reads NAGVMQNPRHLVRRRGQEARLRCSPMKGHSHVYWYRQLPEEGLKFMVYLQKENIIDESGMPKERFSAEFPKEGPSILRIQQVVRGDSAAYFCASSPPAQGTKGYTFGSGTRLTVV.

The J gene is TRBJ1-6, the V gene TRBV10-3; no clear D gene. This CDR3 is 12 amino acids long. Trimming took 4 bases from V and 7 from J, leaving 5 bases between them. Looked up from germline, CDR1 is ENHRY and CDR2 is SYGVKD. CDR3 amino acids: CAISAQNSPLHF. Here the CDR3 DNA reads TGTGCCATCAGTGCCCAAAATTCACCCCTCCACTTT.

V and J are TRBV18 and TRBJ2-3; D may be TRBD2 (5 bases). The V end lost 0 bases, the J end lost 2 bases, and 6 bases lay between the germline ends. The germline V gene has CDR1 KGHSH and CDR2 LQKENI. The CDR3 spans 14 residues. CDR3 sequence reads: CASSPPSVTDTQYF. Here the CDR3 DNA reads TGTGCCAGCTCACCACCTAGCGTCACAGATACGCAGTATTTT.

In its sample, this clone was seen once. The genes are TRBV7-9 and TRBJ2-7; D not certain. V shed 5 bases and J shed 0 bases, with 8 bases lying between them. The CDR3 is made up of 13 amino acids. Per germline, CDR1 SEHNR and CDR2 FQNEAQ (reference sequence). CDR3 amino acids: CASSHPSSYEQYF. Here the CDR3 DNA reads TGTGCCAGCAGCCACCCTAGCTCCTACGAGCAGTACTTC.